The source of this T cell receptor beta chain is a study of T cells in Graves' hyperthyroidism and ophthalmopathy. Amplification targeted TCR beta CDR3 regions from RNA transcripts. HTBI primers were the set used in a first-round RT-PCR of the TCR CDR3. One entry per CDR3 protein, called by TCRdb with MiXCR from the multiplex PCR reads. The sample lists 400,000 to 600,000 distinct CDR3 sequences, 16% occurring once. The trim removed 4 bases at V and 4 bases at J, leaving 6 bases unmatched. The CDR3 runs 15 residues. Germline loops: CDR1 SGHTS, CDR2 YDEGEE. Fresh peripheral blood, roughly 9.8 ml of it, supplied the PBMCs. Study conclusions and caveats: Most clonotypes that expanded in the thyroid above 0.001 also showed up in blood.

As for this clonotype: Its target is unknown.

Sample: blood. This TCR derives from a woman in her 30s with Graves' ophthalmopathy. The rearrangement links TRBV5-8 to TRBJ2-5; the match to TRBD2 covers 11 bases. CDR3 bases: TGTGCCAGCAGCCGACCCGGGACTAGCGGAGAGACCCAGTACTTC. Amino acids: CASSRPGTSGETQYF.